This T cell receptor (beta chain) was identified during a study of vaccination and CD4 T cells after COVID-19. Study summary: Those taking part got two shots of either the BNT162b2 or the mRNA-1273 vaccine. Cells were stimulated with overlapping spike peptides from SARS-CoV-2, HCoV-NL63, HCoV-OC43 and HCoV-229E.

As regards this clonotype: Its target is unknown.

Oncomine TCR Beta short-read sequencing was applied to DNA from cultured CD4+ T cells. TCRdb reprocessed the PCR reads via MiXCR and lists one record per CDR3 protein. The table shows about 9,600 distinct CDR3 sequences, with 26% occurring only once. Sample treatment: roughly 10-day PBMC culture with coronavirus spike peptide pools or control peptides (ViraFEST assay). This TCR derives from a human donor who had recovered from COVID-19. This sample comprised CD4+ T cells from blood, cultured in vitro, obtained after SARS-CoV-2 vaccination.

The CDR3 region has the DNA TGTGCCAGCCGGGGCCGGGAGACGTACGAGCAGTACTTC. Translation: CASRGRETYEQYF. J is TRBJ2-7 and V is TRBV6-1; possible D gene TRBD2, 6 bases. CDR1 MNHNS and CDR2 SASEGT come from the germline V gene. Between the trimmed V and J ends, which lost 8 bases and 4 bases, there was a span of 15 bases. The length of the CDR3 is 13 residues.